Below, 32 T cell receptor beta chains from the same sample are listed, as sequenced in a study of T cell responses to AZD1222 COVID-19 vaccine. The method was immunoSEQ multiplex PCR; TCRdb's version includes in-frame clones alone and lacks a portion of them. The table lists 120,000 to 150,000 clones, about 81% of them singletons. Sequences were derived from peripheral blood, sampled on day 0 of MenACWY control vaccination. Receptor source: an adult in good health.

The CDR3 region is CASSWTGVGYGYTF. In DNA, the CDR3 is TGCGCCAGCAGCTGGACAGGGGTCGGGTATGGCTACACCTTC. The chain is built from TRBV5-1 and TRBJ1-2; 9 bases agree with TRBD1. The J segment lost 5 bases and the V segment lost 3 bases, leaving 5 bases of the junction unmatched. CDR1 is SGHRS and CDR2 is YFSETQ in the germline V gene. This CDR3 region has 14 residues.

This sequence joins TRBV5-6 and TRBJ1-4, with TRBD1 identical over 7 bases. CDR3 length equals 14 residues. The V segment lost 1 base and the J segment 8 bases; nucleotides outside the gene matches: 5. CDR1 is SGHDT, CDR2 YYEEEE, per germline. CDR3 coding DNA: TGTGCCAGCAGCTTGTACAGGGGCGGGGAAAAACTGTTTTTT. Its protein is CASSLYRGGEKLFF.

The chain uses TRBV5-1 and TRBJ2-3; TRBD2 agrees at 9 bases. The CDR3 runs 17 residues. After removal of 3 bases from V and 0 bases from J, the junction contained 8 bases not matched to a gene. Germline assignment: CDR1 SGHRS and CDR2 YFSETQ. This chain's CDR3 is CASSSGLAGHSTDTQYF. The CDR3 DNA follows: TGCGCCAGCAGCTCTGGGCTAGCGGGGCATAGCACAGATACGCAGTATTTT. Full variable domain (missing parts from reference TRBV5-1 and TRBJ2-3): KAGVTQTPRYLIKTRGQQVTLSCSPISGHRSVSWYQQTPGQGLQFLFEYFSETQRNKGNFPGRFSGRQFSNSRSEMNVSTLELGDSALYLCASSSGLAGHSTDTQYFGPGTRLTVL.

This clone appeared once. This may come from a read error, since a much larger clone is one base off. The chain combines TRBV5-4 with TRBJ2-7; D gene unclear. V was pared by 3 bases and J by 0 bases, with 7 bases between. The CDR3 is 13 residues long. Germline V gives CDR1 SGHNT, CDR2 YYREEE (reference sequence). CDR3 nucleotide sequence: TGTGCCAGCAGCTCCGGGTCCTCCTACGAGCAGTACTTC. It codes for CASSSGSSYEQYF.

The rearrangement uses TRBV19 and TRBJ1-1; 9 bases are a match to TRBD1. Germline V gene data show CDR1 as LNHDA and CDR2 as SQIVND (reference sequence). The CDR3 totals 14 residues. V was clipped by 3 bases and J by 8 bases; unmatched bases: 7. The CDR3 DNA sequence: TGTGCCAGTAGTATCCGGGGACAGGGAGAGGAAGCTTTCTTT. As protein: CASSIRGQGEEAFF. Full variable domain (remainder filled in from reference TRBV19 and TRBJ1-1): DGGITQSPKYLFRKEGQNVTLSCEQNLNHDAMYWYRQDPGQGLRLIYYSQIVNDFQKGDIAEGYSVSREKKESFPLTVTSAQKNPTAFYLCASSIRGQGEEAFFGQGTRLTVV.

The rearrangement uses TRBV27 and TRBJ1-5, with D maybe TRBD1 (5 bases). The CDR3 totals 16 residues. Trimming took 6 bases from V and 2 from J, leaving 17 bases between them. CDR1 is MNHEY, CDR2 SMNVEV, per germline (reference sequence). This CDR3 is CASSPFRGIGNQPQHF. For the CDR3, the DNA is TGTGCCAGCAGCCCCTTTCGGGGCATCGGCAATCAGCCCCAGCATTTT.

This rearrangement joins TRBV19 to TRBJ1-1, with D hard to call. Per the germline V gene, CDR1 is LNHDA and CDR2 is SQIVND (reference sequence). The CDR3 consists of 14 residues. CDR3 bases: TGTTCGAGCCTCCTCTGGAGCTCGAACACTGAAGCTTTCTTT. Translation gives CSSLLWSSNTEAFF.

The V call is TRBV24-1, the J call TRBJ1-5; no clear D. The CDR3 is 13 residues long. Between the trimmed V and J ends, which lost 12 bases and 5 bases, there was a span of 16 bases. Germline V CDR1 and CDR2: KGHDR, SFDVKD. The DNA of the CDR3 is TGTGCCCTCCGACATGTTAGGGATCAGCCCCAGCATTTT. Translated, it gives CALRHVRDQPQHF.

The V gene is TRBV24-1, the J gene TRBJ2-2; D perhaps matches TRBD2 (6 bases). Trimming cost V 9 bases and J 6 bases, with 10 bases left between them. The germline V gene has CDR1 KGHDR and CDR2 SFDVKD. The CDR3 is 12 amino acids. CDR3 loop: CATGRGSGELFF. CDR3 DNA: TGTGCCACCGGACGGGGGTCCGGGGAGCTGTTTTTT.

This clone was counted between two and nine times. This sequence joins TRBV9 and TRBJ1-4; TRBD1 matches 9 bases. With V trimmed by 3 bases and J by 8 bases, 8 bases remained unmatched. Germline lookup yields CDR1 SGDLS and CDR2 YYNGEE. The CDR3 totals 15 residues. CDR3 in amino acids: CASSAPGTGQEKLFF. CDR3 in DNA: TGTGCCAGCAGCGCTCCCGGGACAGGGCAAGAAAAACTGTTTTTT.

The V call is TRBV11-2, the J call TRBJ1-3, with D tentatively TRBD1 (5 bases). The CDR3 sequence is 13 residues long. Between the trimmed V and J ends, which lost 1 base and 8 bases, there was a span of 9 bases. The germline V gene encodes CDR1 SGHAT and CDR2 FQNNGV. CDR3 coding DNA: TGTGCCAGCAGCTTAGTAGGGGCGTACACCATATATTTT. Protein product: CASSLVGAYTIYF.

This clone is medium-sized. The V gene is TRBV18, the J gene TRBJ2-7; the D gene could be TRBD1 or TRBD2 (5 bases each). Germline lookup yields CDR1 KGHSH and CDR2 LQKENI. This CDR3 comprises 15 residues. V lost 3 bases to trimming and J lost 0 bases, with 12 bases between them. The CDR3 region is CASSPGPASSYEQYV. As DNA, the CDR3 is TGTGCCAGCTCACCGGGACCCGCAAGCTCCTACGAGCAGTACGTC.

The J gene is TRBJ1-1, the V gene TRBV2; D perhaps matches TRBD1 (5 bases). There are 12 residues in the CDR3. With 8 bases removed from V and 1 base from J, the gap between germline ends came to 8 bases. Germline V CDR1 and CDR2: SNHLY, FYNNEI. CDR3: CASSTANTEAFF. CDR3 in DNA: TGTGCCAGCTCGACAGCGAACACTGAAGCTTTCTTT.

The rearrangement uses TRBV6-5 and TRBJ2-1; D is unresolved. Germline V gene lookup returns CDR1 MNHEY and CDR2 SVGAGI. This CDR3 spans 13 amino acids. The V and J ends lost 2 bases and 4 bases respectively, with 6 bases between them. The DNA for the CDR3 is TGTGCCAGCAGTTACAGGCCGTACAATGAGCAGTTCTTC. This codes for CASSYRPYNEQFF.

This chain uses TRBV12-3 or TRBV12-4 with TRBJ1-5; the D is unclear. The CDR3 totals 13 residues. Trimming took off 3 bases at V and 4 bases at J, with 7 bases between the two ends. This CDR3 reads CASSFGLNQPQHF. CDR3 coding DNA: TGTGCCAGCAGTTTTGGCCTAAATCAGCCCCAGCATTTT.

V gene TRBV14 combines with J gene TRBJ2-7; 9 nucleotides line up with TRBD2. The CDR3 extends over 12 amino acids. The germline gives CDR1 SGHDN, CDR2 FVKESK. The trim removed 4 bases at V and 11 bases at J, leaving 6 bases unmatched. In nucleotides, the CDR3 is TGTGCCAGCAGCCTCTCCGGACTAGCGAAGTACTTC. It encodes CASSLSGLAKYF.

The chain uses TRBV11-1 and TRBJ2-2, with 8 bases that match TRBD1. Germline trimming cut 5 bases from V and 4 bases from J; bases unmatched to any gene: 6. The CDR3 has 15 residues. CDR1 is SGHAT, CDR2 FQDESV, per germline (reference sequence). CDR3 bases: TGTGCCAGCAGCAAGGACAGGGCGGGCACCGGGGAGCTGTTTTTT. It codes for CASSKDRAGTGELFF.

The rearrangement joins TRBV24-1 to TRBJ2-1; TRBD1 matches at 9 bases. The length of the CDR3 is 18 residues. From germline, CDR1 is KGHDR and CDR2 SFDVKD. Trimming removed 3 bases from V and 7 bases from J; junction bases left unmatched: 15. In DNA, the CDR3 is TGTGCCACCAGTGATACAACAGGGGGCCCCCCAAGGGGGAATGAGCAGTTCTTC. Protein: CATSDTTGGPPRGNEQFF.

This chain connects TRBV10-1 to TRBJ2-3, with D unresolved. Trimming took 0 bases from V and 4 from J, leaving 8 bases between them. The germline V gene has CDR1 WNHNN and CDR2 SYGVQD (reference sequence). The CDR3 runs 14 residues. The CDR3: CASSESRVPDTQYF. The DNA for the CDR3 is TGCGCCAGCAGTGAGTCTAGGGTCCCAGATACGCAGTATTTT.

V usage is TRBV15 and J usage is TRBJ2-3; D perhaps matches TRBD1 (6 bases). Germline V gene data show CDR1 as LNHNV and CDR2 as YYDKDF (reference sequence). The CDR3 covers 16 residues. V lost 2 bases and J lost 1, with 13 bases in between. CDR3 region: CATSRTGGVGTDTQYF. The CDR3 DNA is TGTGCCACCAGCAGAACTGGGGGCGTGGGCACAGATACGCAGTATTTT.

The chain uses TRBV29-1 and TRBJ1-6; the D is unclear. Trimming removed 4 bases from V and 6 bases from J, with 10 bases in between. The CDR3 runs to 13 residues. In germline, CDR1 is SQVTM, CDR2 ANQGSEA. The CDR3 reads CSVGTARNSPLHF. DNA of the CDR3: TGCAGCGTTGGAACCGCGCGTAATTCACCCCTCCACTTT.

The chain recombines TRBV6-5 with TRBJ1-5; a possible D gene is TRBD1 (5 bases). V lost 7 bases to trimming and J lost 5 bases, with 15 bases between them. In germline, CDR1 is MNHEY, CDR2 SVGAGI. The CDR3 loop spans 14 amino acids. CDR3 DNA: TGTGCCAGCAATCCGGGGGGGGGTGATCAGCCCCAGCATTTT. Residues: CASNPGGGDQPQHF.

This chain connects TRBV7-9 to TRBJ1-2; maybe TRBD1 (6 bases). This CDR3 has 13 residues. The ends were cut back, 2 bases at V and 8 bases at J, with 12 bases in the middle. Germline CDR1 and CDR2: SEHNR and FQNEAQ (reference sequence). The CDR3 nucleotides read TGTGCCAGCAGCTTAACTACAGGGCCCGGCTACACCTTC. The encoded protein is CASSLTTGPGYTF.

This clone showed up just once. The genes are TRBV19 and TRBJ1-1, with TRBD1 identical over 7 bases. Trimming at V came to 5 bases and at J to 8 bases, leaving 5 bases not matched to a gene. Germline V gene lookup returns CDR1 LNHDA and CDR2 SQIVND (reference sequence). The CDR3 consists of 12 residues. CDR3 loop: CASSQQGLEAFF. CDR3 DNA sequence: TGTGCCAGTAGTCAACAGGGGCTGGAAGCTTTCTTT.

CDR3 DNA sequence: TGTGCCAGCTCACCGTCCAGAAACACCGGGGAGCTGTTTTTT. Its translation: CASSPSRNTGELFF. V gene TRBV18 combines with J gene TRBJ2-2; D not resolved. Trimming stripped 3 bases from V and 2 bases from J, with 7 bases between. Germline CDR1 reads KGHSH; CDR2 reads LQKENI. This CDR3 has 14 amino acids.

V is TRBV5-1 and J is TRBJ2-7, with a weak D call TRBD1 (6 bases). Trimming took 2 bases from V and 11 from J, leaving 20 bases between them. Germline lookup yields CDR1 SGHRS and CDR2 YFSETQ. The CDR3 loop spans 14 amino acids. DNA of the CDR3: TGCGCCAGCAGCTTAAATGGCCAAGTAACAGGGAAGTACTTC. This gives the protein CASSLNGQVTGKYF.

The V call is TRBV3-1 (or the pseudogene TRBV3-2), the J call TRBJ2-1; 8 bases fit TRBD2. CDR3 size: 15 residues. Germline V gene data show CDR1 as LGHDT and CDR2 as YNNKEL (reference sequence). Trimming at V came to 4 bases and at J to 4 bases, leaving 6 bases not matched to a gene. DNA for the CDR3: TGTGCCAGCAGCCTCCGCGGGGGGCGATACAATGAGCAGTTCTTC. Protein sequence: CASSLRGGRYNEQFF.

The rearrangement uses TRBV19 and TRBJ1-3; D gene ambiguous. Trimming left V 5 bases short and J 9 bases short, with 14 bases between. This CDR3 region has 13 residues. Germline V gives CDR1 LNHDA, CDR2 SQIVND (reference sequence). The CDR3 nucleotides are TGTGCCAGTAGTCCCCGGTCCCGGGCCACCATATATTTT. It yields the protein CASSPRSRATIYF.

This clone was seen a single time. The gene calls are TRBV5-1 and TRBJ2-6, with TRBD1 as a possible D gene (7 bases). The CDR3 has 16 residues. V was clipped by 4 bases and J by 3 bases, with 14 bases between them. Germline V gene lookup returns CDR1 SGHRS and CDR2 YFSETQ. The CDR3 here is CASSSGGGDGANVLTF. In DNA, the CDR3 is TGCGCCAGCAGCAGTGGAGGGGGCGATGGGGCCAACGTCCTGACTTTC.

The chain combines TRBV6-5 with TRBJ1-3, with unresolved D. Germline values: CDR1 MNHEY, CDR2 SVGAGI. The CDR3 covers 15 residues. V gave up 5 bases and J gave up 0 bases, with 11 bases separating them. The CDR3 coding sequence is TGTGCCAGCAGTCGCGCGGGGAGCTCTGGAAACACCATATATTTT. Its protein is CASSRAGSSGNTIYF.

The V and J genes are TRBV15 and TRBJ1-2; weak D call: TRBD1 (5 bases). Germline V lookup: CDR1 LNHNV, CDR2 YYDKDF (reference sequence). There are 13 residues in the CDR3. The V end was cut by 4 bases, the J end by 5 bases, with 11 bases between. The CDR3 is CATSNDRWYGYTF. DNA of the CDR3: TGTGCCACCAGCAACGACAGATGGTATGGCTACACCTTC. The full variable domain, with the rest looked up from reference TRBV15 and TRBJ1-2, is DAMVIQNPRYQVTQFGKPVTLSCSQTLNHNVMYWYQQKSSQAPKLLFHYYDKDFNNEADTPDNFQSRRPNTSFCFLDIRSPGLGDTAMYLCATSNDRWYGYTFGSGTRLTVV.

This chain joins TRBV2 and TRBJ1-2; D is possibly TRBD1 (5 bases). The V gene lost 5 bases and the J gene lost 2 bases, with 15 bases spanning the gap. Per germline, CDR1 SNHLY and CDR2 FYNNEI. This CDR3 comprises 15 residues. CDR3 DNA: TGTGCCAGCAGTCGGGGACCTGGGGCCAACTATGGCTACACCTTC. It translates to CASSRGPGANYGYTF. The complete variable domain, with remaining parts taken from reference TRBV2 and TRBJ1-2, reads EPEVTQTPSHQVTQMGQEVILRCVPISNHLYFYWYRQILGQKVEFLVSFYNNEISEKSEIFDDQFSVERPDGSNFTLKIRSTKLEDSAMYFCASSRGPGANYGYTFGSGTRLTVV.